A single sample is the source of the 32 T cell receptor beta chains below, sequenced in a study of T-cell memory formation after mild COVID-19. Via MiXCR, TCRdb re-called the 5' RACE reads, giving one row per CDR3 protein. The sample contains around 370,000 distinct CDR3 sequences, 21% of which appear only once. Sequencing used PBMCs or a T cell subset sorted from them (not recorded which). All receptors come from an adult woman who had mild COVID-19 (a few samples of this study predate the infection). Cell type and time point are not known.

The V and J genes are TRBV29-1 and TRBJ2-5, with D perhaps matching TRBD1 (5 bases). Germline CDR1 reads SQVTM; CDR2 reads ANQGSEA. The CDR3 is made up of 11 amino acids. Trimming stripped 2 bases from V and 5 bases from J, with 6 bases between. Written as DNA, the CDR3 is TGCAGCGTTGAAAGGGGTGAGACCCAGTACTTC. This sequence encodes CSVERGETQYF.

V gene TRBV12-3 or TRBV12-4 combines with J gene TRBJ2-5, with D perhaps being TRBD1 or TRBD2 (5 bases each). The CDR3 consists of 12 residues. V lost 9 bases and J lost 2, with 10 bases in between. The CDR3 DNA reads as TGTGCCAGTACTTGGGGGCAAGAGACCCAGTACTTC. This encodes CASTWGQETQYF.

The CDR3 spells CASSLASRTGSTDTQYF. The CDR3 DNA is TGTGCCAGCAGCTTAGCGAGTAGGACAGGGAGCACAGATACGCAGTATTTT. The rearrangement uses TRBV7-2 and TRBJ2-3, with 8 nucleotides matching TRBD1. Per germline, CDR1 SGHTA and CDR2 FQGNSA. Trimming took 0 bases from V and 0 from J; bases not matched to a gene: 5. The CDR3 is made up of 17 amino acids.

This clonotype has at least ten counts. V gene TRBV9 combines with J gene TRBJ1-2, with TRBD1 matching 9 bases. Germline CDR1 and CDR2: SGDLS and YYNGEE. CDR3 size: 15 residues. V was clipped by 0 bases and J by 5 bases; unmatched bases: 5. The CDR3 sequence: CASSVGTGVQYGYTF. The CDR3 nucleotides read TGTGCCAGCAGCGTAGGGACAGGGGTACAGTATGGCTACACCTTC.

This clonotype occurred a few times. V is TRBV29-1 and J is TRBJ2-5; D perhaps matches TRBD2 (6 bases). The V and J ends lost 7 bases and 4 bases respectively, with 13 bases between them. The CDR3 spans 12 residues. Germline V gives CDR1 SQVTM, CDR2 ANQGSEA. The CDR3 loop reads CSAGLAGETQYF. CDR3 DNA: TGCAGCGCGGGACTGGCGGGAGAGACCCAGTACTTC.

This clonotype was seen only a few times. In DNA form, the CDR3 reads TGTGCCAGCAGCTTAGCGGGGGTTGGAAACACTGAAGCTTTCTTT. This encodes CASSLAGVGNTEAFF. The J gene is TRBJ1-1, the V gene TRBV7-8, with D possibly matching TRBD1 (5 bases). This CDR3 spans 15 amino acids. Germline V gene lookup returns CDR1 SGHVS and CDR2 FQNEAQ. Trimming shortened V by 0 bases and J by 2 bases, and 10 bases separated the two germline ends.

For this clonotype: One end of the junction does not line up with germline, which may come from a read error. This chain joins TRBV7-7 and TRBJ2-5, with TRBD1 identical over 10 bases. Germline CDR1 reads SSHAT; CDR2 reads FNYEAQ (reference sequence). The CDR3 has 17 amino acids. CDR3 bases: TGTGCTAGCAGCACCGGGGGGACAGGGGCACTTGCGGAGACCCAGTACTTC. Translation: CASSTGGTGALAETQYF.

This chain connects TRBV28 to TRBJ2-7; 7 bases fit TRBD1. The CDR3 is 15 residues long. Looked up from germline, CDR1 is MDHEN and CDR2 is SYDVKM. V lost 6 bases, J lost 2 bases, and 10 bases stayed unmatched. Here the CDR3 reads CASRVAQGRTYEQYF. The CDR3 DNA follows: TGTGCCAGCAGGGTCGCACAGGGGCGAACCTACGAGCAGTACTTC.

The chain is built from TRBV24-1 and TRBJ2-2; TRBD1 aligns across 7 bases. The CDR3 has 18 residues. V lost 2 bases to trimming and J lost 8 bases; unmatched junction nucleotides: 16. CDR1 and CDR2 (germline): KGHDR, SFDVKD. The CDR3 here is CATSDYFRTGHGRGELFF. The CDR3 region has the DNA TGTGCCACCAGTGATTATTTTCGGACAGGTCACGGTCGGGGGGAGCTGTTTTTT.

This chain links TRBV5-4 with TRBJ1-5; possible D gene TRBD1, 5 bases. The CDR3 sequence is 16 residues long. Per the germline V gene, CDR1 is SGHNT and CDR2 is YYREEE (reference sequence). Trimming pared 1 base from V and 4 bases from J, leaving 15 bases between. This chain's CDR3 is CASSLFGGGKNQPQHF. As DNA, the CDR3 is TGTGCCAGCAGCTTGTTTGGCGGGGGGAAAAATCAGCCCCAGCATTTT.

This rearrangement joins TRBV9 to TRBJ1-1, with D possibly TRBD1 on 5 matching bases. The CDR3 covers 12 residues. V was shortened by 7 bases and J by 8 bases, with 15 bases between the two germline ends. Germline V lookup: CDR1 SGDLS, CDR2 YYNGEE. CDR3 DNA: TGTGCCAGCTCCTACTTGGAGGGGGAAGCTTTCTTT. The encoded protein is CASSYLEGEAFF.

The CDR3 spells CAWRTMNTEAFF. The CDR3 DNA sequence: TGTGCCTGGAGGACAATGAACACTGAAGCTTTCTTT. This rearrangement joins TRBV30 to TRBJ1-1; unclear D gene. CDR3 length equals 12 residues. V lost 3 bases and J 0 bases, leaving 5 bases between the germline ends. CDR1 is GTSNPN and CDR2 is SVGIG in the germline V gene (reference sequence).

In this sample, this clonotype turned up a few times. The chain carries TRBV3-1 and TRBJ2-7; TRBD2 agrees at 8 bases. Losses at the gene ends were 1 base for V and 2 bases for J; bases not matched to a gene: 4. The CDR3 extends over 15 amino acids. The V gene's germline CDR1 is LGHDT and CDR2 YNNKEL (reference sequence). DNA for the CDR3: TGTGCCAGCAGCCAAGCGGCAGCGGGGGCCTACGAGCAGTACTTC. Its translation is CASSQAAAGAYEQYF.

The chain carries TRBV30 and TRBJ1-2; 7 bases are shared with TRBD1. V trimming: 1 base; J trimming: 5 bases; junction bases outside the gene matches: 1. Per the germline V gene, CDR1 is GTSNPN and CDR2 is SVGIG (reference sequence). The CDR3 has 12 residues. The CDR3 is CAWSGGQYGYTF. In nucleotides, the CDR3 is TGTGCCTGGAGTGGGGGACAGTATGGCTACACCTTC.

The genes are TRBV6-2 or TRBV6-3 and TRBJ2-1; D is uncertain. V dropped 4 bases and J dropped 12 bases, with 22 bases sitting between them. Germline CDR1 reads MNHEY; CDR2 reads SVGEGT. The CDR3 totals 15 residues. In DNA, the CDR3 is TGTGCCAGCAGTTCAATCCAGGCGGTTCTCGGGTTGCAGTTCTTC. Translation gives CASSSIQAVLGLQFF.

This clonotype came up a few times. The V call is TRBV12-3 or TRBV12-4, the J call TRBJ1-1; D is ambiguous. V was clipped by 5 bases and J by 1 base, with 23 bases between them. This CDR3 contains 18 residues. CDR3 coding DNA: TGTGCCAGCAGTCTAGGCGGATTTGGGGAAAAGTGGAACACTGAAGCTTTCTTT. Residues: CASSLGGFGEKWNTEAFF.

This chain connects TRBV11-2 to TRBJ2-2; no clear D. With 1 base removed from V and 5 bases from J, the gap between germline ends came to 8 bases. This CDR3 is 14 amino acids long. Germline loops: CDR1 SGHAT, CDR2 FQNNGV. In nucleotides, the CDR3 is TGTGCCAGCAGCTTAGCGAGCCTGACCGGGGAGCTGTTTTTT. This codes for CASSLASLTGELFF. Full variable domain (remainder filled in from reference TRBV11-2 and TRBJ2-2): EAGVAQSPRYKIIEKRQSVAFWCNPISGHATLYWYQQILGQGPKLLIQFQNNGVVDDSQLPKDRFSAERLKGVDSTLKIQPAKLEDSAVYLCASSLASLTGELFFGEGSRLTVL.

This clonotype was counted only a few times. Here the CDR3 DNA reads TGTGCCAGCAGCTTAACGGGGGGGCTCATGAACACTGAAGCTTTCTTT. This sequence encodes CASSLTGGLMNTEAFF. V and J are TRBV7-3 and TRBJ1-1; possibly TRBD1 for D (6 bases). The CDR3 is 16 amino acids. Germline V gene lookup returns CDR1 SGHTA and CDR2 FQGTGA. V lost 0 bases and J 0 bases, leaving 11 bases between the germline ends. Complete variable domain (other parts from reference TRBV7-3 and TRBJ1-1): GAGVSQTPSNKVTEKGKYVELRCDPISGHTALYWYRQSLGQGPEFLIYFQGTGAADDSGLPNDRFFAVRPEGSVSTLKIQRTERGDSAVYLCASSLTGGLMNTEAFFGQGTRLTVV.

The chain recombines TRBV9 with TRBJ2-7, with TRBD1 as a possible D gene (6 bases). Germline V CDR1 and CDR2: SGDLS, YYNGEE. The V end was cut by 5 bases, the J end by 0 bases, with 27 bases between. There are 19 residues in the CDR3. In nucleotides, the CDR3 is TGTGCCAGCAGAGAAACACAGGGCCGGGCGAGGGGGAGCTCCTACGAGCAGTACTTC. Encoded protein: CASRETQGRARGSSYEQYF.

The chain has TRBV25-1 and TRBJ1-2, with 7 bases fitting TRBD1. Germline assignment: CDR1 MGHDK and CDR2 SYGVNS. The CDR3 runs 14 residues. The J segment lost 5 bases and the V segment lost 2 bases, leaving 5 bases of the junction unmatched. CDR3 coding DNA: TGTGCCAGCAGTGAACCTGGGACAGTTTATGGCTACACCTTC. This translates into CASSEPGTVYGYTF.

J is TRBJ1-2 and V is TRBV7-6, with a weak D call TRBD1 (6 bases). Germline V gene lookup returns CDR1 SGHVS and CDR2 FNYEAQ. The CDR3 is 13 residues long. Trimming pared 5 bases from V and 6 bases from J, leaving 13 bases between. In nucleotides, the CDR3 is TGTGCCAGCAGCCTAATGTCAGGGGATGGCTACACCTTC. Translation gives CASSLMSGDGYTF.

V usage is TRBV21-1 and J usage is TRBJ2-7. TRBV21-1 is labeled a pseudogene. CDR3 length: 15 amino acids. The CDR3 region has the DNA TGTGCCAGCAGCAATCTCACCATCACCCCCTACGAGCAGTACTTC. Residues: CASSNLTITPYEQYF.

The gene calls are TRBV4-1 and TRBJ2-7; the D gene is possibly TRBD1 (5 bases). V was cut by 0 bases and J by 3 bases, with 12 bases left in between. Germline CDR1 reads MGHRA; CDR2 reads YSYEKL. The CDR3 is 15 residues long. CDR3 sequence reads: CASSQEIGAVYEQYF. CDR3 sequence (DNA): TGCGCCAGCAGCCAAGAAATAGGGGCGGTCTACGAGCAGTACTTC.

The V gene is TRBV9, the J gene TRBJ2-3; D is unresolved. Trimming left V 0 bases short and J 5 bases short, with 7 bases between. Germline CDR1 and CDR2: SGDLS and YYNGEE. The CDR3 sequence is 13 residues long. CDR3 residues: CASSVGPGDTQYF. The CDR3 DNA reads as TGTGCCAGCAGCGTAGGACCGGGAGATACGCAGTATTTT.

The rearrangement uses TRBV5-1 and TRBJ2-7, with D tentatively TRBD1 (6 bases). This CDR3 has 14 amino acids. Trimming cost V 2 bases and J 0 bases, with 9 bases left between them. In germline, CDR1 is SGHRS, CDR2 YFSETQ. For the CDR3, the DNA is TGCGCCAGCAGCTTCGGACAGACCTCCTACGAGCAGTACTTC. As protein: CASSFGQTSYEQYF.

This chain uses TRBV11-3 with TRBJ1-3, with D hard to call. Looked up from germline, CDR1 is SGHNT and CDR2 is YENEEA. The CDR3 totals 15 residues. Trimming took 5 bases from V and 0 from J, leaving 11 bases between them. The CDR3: CASSRSLRSGNTIYF. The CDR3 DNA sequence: TGTGCCAGCAGCCGTTCACTTCGCTCTGGAAACACCATATATTTT. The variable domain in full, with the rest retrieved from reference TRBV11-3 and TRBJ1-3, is EAGVVQSPRYKIIEKKQPVAFWCNPISGHNTLYWYLQNLGQGPELLIRYENEEAVDDSQLPKDRFSAERLKGVDSTLKIQPAELGDSAVYLCASSRSLRSGNTIYFGEGSWLTVV.

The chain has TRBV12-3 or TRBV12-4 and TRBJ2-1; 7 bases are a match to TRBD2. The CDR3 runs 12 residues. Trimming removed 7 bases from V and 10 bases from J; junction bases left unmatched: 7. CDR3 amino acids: CASTSGGGEQFF. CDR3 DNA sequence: TGTGCCAGCACCTCGGGGGGTGGCGAGCAGTTCTTC.

The CDR3 DNA reads TGTGCCAGCAGCCCGCCTTCGGGGGGGGCTGGCACAGATACGCAGTATTTT. Its protein is CASSPPSGGAGTDTQYF. This chain joins TRBV7-9 and TRBJ2-3; TRBD2 agrees at 8 bases. Per the germline V gene, CDR1 is SEHNR and CDR2 is FQNEAQ (reference sequence). The trim removed 5 bases at V and 1 base at J, leaving 11 bases unmatched. CDR3 length equals 17 residues.

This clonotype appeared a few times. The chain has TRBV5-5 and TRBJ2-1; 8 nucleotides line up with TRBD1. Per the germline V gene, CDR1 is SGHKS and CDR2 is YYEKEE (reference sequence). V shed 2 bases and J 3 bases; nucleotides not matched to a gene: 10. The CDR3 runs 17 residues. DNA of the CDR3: TGTGCCAGCAGCTTTAGAGGGACAGGCAACTTCTACAATGAGCAGTTCTTC. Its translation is CASSFRGTGNFYNEQFF.

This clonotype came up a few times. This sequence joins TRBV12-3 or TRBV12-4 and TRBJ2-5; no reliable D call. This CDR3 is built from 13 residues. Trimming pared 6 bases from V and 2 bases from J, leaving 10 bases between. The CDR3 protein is CASRLTTQETQYF. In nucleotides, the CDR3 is TGTGCCAGCAGACTAACAACTCAAGAGACCCAGTACTTC.

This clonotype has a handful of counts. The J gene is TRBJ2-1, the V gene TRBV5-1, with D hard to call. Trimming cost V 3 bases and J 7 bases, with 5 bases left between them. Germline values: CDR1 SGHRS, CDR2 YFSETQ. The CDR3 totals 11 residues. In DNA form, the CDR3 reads TGCGCCAGCAGCTCCCCTAATGAGCAGTTCTTC. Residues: CASSSPNEQFF. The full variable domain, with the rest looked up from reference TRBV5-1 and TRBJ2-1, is KAGVTQTPRYLIKTRGQQVTLSCSPISGHRSVSWYQQTPGQGLQFLFEYFSETQRNKGNFPGRFSGRQFSNSRSEMNVSTLELGDSALYLCASSSPNEQFFGPGTRLTVL.

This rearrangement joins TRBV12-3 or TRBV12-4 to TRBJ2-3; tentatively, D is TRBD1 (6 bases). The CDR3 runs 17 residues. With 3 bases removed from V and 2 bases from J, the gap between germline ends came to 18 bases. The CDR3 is CASSLYGTWGPTDTQYF. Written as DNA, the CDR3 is TGTGCCAGCAGTTTGTACGGGACCTGGGGGCCCACAGATACGCAGTATTTT.